The sequence of this T cell receptor beta chain was determined in a study of T-cell reconstitution after alpha-beta-depleted transplantation in children. V shed 4 bases and J shed 3 bases, with 12 bases lying between them. The CDR3 consists of 14 residues. The germline V gene has CDR1 MNHEY and CDR2 SVGAGI. Overall study results and limits: Reportedly, roughly two months post-transplant, alpha-beta T cells arose from several hundred expanded graft clones. The origin of high day-60 TCRbeta diversity in some patients lay in surviving recipient T cells and thymic progenitors.

During its preparation, the TCRbeta library received unique molecular identifiers. Each CDR3 protein gets one entry after TCRdb re-called the PCR reads with MiXCR. The sample yields under 750,000 distinct CDR3 sequences, around 23% seen once. As for this clonotype: Its matching antigen is unknown.

J is TRBJ1-1 and V is TRBV6-5; the D is unclear. The TCR originated in a boy in the first two years of life who had a stem cell transplant for acute myeloid leukemia, so the T cells may come from the graft donor. Sequenced material: PBMCs, mostly from graft donor cells, taken 360 days after TCRalphabeta/CD19-depleted stem cell transplant. Written as DNA, the CDR3 is TGTGCCAGCAGTTCGGCGGGCGGTTACACTGAAGCTTTCTTT. It is translated as CASSSAGGYTEAFF.